This paragraph reports one TCR beta chain. This clonotype was counted at least ten times. Its antigen is still unknown. No clone much larger than this one lies a single base away; base qualities are absent. This sample was included in a study of patients with pleural tuberculosis (dated by TCRdb to the mid-2010s). Sequencing relied on an Illumina Genome Analyzer IIx. The public reads were quality trimmed at Q25 with fastp and then assembled into clones with MiXCR by TCRdb, keeping productive beta chains. Identical CDR3 proteins give one entry, which carries the most common genes and DNA. The sample profile shows under 65,000 distinct CDR3 sequences; less than 9.5% of them were found once. The ten largest clones take up around 15% of the sample. CDR1 and CDR2 are drawn from the germline V gene (reference sequence): DFQATT, SNEGSKA. The CDR3 contains 14 residues, cysteine and phenylalanine counted. CDR3 DNA is the only sequence kept; it has 42 bases, read in frame from the first base. For this chain, trimming is 6 bases at the V end and 3 bases at the J end, and the number of junction bases without a gene match is 4.

Here the chain combines TRBV20-1 and TRBJ2-7, with 14 bases matching TRBD2. The receptor was derived from a human donor with pleural tuberculosis. For the CDR3, the sequence is CSAGTSGSFYEQYF. The bases are TGCAGTGCCGGGACTAGCGGGAGTTTCTACGAGCAGTACTTC.